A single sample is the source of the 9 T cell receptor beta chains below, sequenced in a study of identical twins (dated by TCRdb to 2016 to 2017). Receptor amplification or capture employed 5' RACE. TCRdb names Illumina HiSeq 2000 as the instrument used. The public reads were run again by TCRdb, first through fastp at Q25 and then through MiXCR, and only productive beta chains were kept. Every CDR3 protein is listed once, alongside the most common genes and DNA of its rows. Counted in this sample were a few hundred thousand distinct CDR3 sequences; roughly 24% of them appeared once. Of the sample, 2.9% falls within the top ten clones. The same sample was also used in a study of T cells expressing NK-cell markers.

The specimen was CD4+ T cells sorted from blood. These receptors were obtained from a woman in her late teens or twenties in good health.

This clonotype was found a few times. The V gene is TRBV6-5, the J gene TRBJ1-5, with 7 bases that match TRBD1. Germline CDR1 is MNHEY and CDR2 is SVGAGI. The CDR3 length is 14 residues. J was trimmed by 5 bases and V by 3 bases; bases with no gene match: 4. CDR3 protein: CASSYSGGHQPQHF. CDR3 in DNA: TGTGCCAGCAGTTATTCAGGGGGTCATCAGCCCCAGCATTTT.

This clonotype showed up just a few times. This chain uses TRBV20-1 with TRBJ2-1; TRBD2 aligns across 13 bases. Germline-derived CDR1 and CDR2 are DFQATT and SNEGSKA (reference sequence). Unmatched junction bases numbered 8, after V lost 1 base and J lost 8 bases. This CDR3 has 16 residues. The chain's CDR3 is CSARGRTSGGSHEQFF. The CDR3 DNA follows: TGCAGTGCTAGAGGCCGGACTAGCGGGGGCAGTCATGAGCAGTTCTTC.

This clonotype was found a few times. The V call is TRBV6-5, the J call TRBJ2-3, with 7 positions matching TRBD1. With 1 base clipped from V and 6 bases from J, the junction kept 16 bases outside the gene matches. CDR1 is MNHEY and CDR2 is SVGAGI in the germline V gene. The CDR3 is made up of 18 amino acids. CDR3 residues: CASSYLKSGTVTADTQYF. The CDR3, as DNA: TGTGCCAGCAGTTACTTAAAATCGGGGACAGTTACCGCCGATACGCAGTATTTT.

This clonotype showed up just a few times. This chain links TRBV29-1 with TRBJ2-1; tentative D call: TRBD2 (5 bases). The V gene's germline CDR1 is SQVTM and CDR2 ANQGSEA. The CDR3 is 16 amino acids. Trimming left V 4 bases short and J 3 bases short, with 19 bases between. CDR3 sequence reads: CSVGIIGGSRYNEQFF. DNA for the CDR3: TGCAGCGTTGGGATAATCGGCGGGTCTCGCTACAATGAGCAGTTCTTC.

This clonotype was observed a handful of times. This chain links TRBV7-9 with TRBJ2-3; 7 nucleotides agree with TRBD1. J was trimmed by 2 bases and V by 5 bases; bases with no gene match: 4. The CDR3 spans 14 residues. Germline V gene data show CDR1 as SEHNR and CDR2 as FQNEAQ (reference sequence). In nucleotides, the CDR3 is TGTGCCAGCAGCCGGGGACAGACCACAGATACGCAGTATTTT. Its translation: CASSRGQTTDTQYF.

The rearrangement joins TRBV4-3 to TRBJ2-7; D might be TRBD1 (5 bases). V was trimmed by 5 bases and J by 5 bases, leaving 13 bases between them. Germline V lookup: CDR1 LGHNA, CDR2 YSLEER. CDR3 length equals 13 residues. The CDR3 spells CASSSRVYNEQYF. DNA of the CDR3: TGCGCCAGCAGCTCCAGGGTGTACAACGAGCAGTACTTC.

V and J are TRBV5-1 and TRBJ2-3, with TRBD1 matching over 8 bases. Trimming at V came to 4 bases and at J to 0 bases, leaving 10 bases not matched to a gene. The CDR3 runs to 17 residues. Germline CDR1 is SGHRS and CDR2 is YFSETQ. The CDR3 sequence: CASSLQGAGSSTDTQYF. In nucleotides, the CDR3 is TGCGCCAGCAGCCTTCAGGGGGCCGGTTCTAGCACAGATACGCAGTATTTT. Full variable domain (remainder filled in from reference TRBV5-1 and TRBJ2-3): KAGVTQTPRYLIKTRGQQVTLSCSPISGHRSVSWYQQTPGQGLQFLFEYFSETQRNKGNFPGRFSGRQFSNSRSEMNVSTLELGDSALYLCASSLQGAGSSTDTQYFGPGTRLTVL.

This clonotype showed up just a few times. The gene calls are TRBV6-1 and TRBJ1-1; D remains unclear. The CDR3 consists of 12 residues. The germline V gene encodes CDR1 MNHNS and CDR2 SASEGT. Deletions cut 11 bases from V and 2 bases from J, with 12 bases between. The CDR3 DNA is TGTGCCGCCGCTAACGGAAACACTGAAGCTTTCTTT. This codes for CAAANGNTEAFF.

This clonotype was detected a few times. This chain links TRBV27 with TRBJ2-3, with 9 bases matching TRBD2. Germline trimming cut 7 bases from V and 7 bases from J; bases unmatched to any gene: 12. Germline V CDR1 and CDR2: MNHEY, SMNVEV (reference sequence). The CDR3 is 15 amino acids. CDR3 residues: CASIPWASGIYTQYF. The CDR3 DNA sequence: TGTGCCAGCATTCCCTGGGCTAGCGGGATATATACGCAGTATTTT.